This T cell receptor (beta chain) was obtained from a study of T cell clonality in common variable immunodeficiency. General study findings and limits: Compared with healthy controls, CVID subjects showed increased TCRbeta clonality, mostly in about a third. In common variable immunodeficiency, TCR beta chains reportedly carried fewer deletions and N-nucleotide insertions. Links between repertoire features and CVID complications were heterogeneity-limited.

Diagnosis required reduced IgG, IgA and/or IgM with specific antibody deficiency. CVID and control samples used equivalent genomic DNA input. The data were produced by immunoSEQ multiplex PCR, yet TCRdb's version contains in-frame clones alone and is incomplete. The sample counts over 11,000 clones, none seen once; the ten largest own about 10%. This CDR3 has 14 residues. Per germline, CDR1 SGHVS and CDR2 FQNEAQ. V trimming: 3 bases; J trimming: 6 bases; junction bases outside the gene matches: 5. In regard to this clone: No antigen is known for it. The read ends 3 residues shy of where the CDR3 ends; the end is completed using the germline J gene.

The source material was peripheral blood mononuclear cells. The source is a human donor with common variable immunodeficiency. The V call is TRBV7-8, the J call TRBJ2-3, with 8 nucleotides matching TRBD2. CDR3 DNA, as far as it was read: TGTGCCAGCAGCTTGCGGGGGGACCGGGATACG. This translates into CASSLRGDRDT. The complete CDR3 protein is CASSLRGDRDTQYF.